The 18 T cell receptor beta chains in this list originate from one sample, sequenced in a study of patients and donors after allogeneic stem cell transplantation. TCRdb processed the RT-PCR reads anew with MiXCR; each CDR3 protein has one entry. Found here are roughly 880,000 distinct CDR3 sequences, about 20% of them singletons; the top ten hold under 6.5%. What was sequenced was blood, either unsorted or a sorted T cell fraction (not recorded which). Receptor source: a human donor who was either an allogeneic HSCT recipient or a stem cell or donor lymphocyte infusion donor (not recorded which). It is not recorded whose cells these are; they may come from a transplant donor.

The chain employs TRBV5-1 and TRBJ2-2; possible D gene TRBD2, 6 bases. CDR1 is SGHRS, CDR2 YFSETQ, per germline. The CDR3 loop spans 16 amino acids. The V gene lost 1 base and the J gene lost 6 bases, with 16 bases spanning the gap. CDR3 protein: CASSLSTLAFSGELFF. CDR3 in DNA: TGCGCCAGCAGCTTGTCAACGCTAGCGTTCTCCGGGGAGCTGTTTTTT.

The rearrangement uses TRBV20-1 and TRBJ1-5, with D unclear. Trimming removed 5 bases at V and 2 bases at J, with 13 bases between. The CDR3 has 14 amino acids. CDR1 is DFQATT, CDR2 SNEGSKA, per germline (reference sequence). In DNA form, the CDR3 reads TGCAGTGCTCAAGACTCCCGGGGCAATCAGCCCCAGCATTTT. Amino acid sequence: CSAQDSRGNQPQHF.

The chain carries TRBV9 and TRBJ1-1, with D hard to call. The germline gives CDR1 SGDLS, CDR2 YYNGEE. V lost 4 bases to trimming and J lost 4 bases, with 11 bases between them. CDR3 length: 13 amino acids. The CDR3 DNA is TGTGCCAGCAGCTCTCCATTGGGCACTGAAGCTTTCTTT. Translating gives CASSSPLGTEAFF.

This clonotype occurred a few times. The genes are TRBV10-3 and TRBJ2-5; D might be TRBD1 or TRBD2, each matching 5 bases. Trimming stripped 3 bases from V and 4 bases from J, with 9 bases between. This CDR3 comprises 13 residues. Germline CDR1 ENHRY, CDR2 SYGVKD. The CDR3 region is CAISESGRETQYF. CDR3 nucleotides: TGTGCCATCAGTGAATCAGGGAGAGAGACCCAGTACTTC.

This clonotype was recorded at least ten times. This chain's CDR3 is CASSNTGTGGPNYGYTF. The CDR3 DNA reads TGTGCCAGCAGTAACACCGGGACAGGGGGCCCTAACTATGGCTACACCTTC. This chain uses TRBV6-1 with TRBJ1-2; 12 nucleotides match TRBD1. The V and J ends lost 5 bases and 0 bases, in that order; junction bases with no gene match: 7. CDR1 and CDR2 (germline): MNHNS, SASEGT. The CDR3 has 17 amino acids.

The J gene is TRBJ1-4, the V gene TRBV9; the D is unclear. This CDR3 is 15 amino acids long. V was pared by 4 bases and J by 5 bases, with 15 bases between. Germline V gene data show CDR1 as SGDLS and CDR2 as YYNGEE. The CDR3 DNA reads TGTGCCAGCAGCTTCCGGGGTATTAGCAATGAAAAACTGTTTTTT. This translates into CASSFRGISNEKLFF. Based on the CDR3 plus reference TRBV9 and TRBJ1-4, the full variable domain is DSGVTQTPKHLITATGQRVTLRCSPRSGDLSVYWYQQSLDQGLQFLIQYYNGEERAKGNILERFSAQQFPDLHSELNLSSLELGDSALYFCASSFRGISNEKLFFGSGTQLSVL.

The CDR3 reads CASKGPRRAKADTQYF. The DNA of the CDR3 is TGTGCCAGCAAGGGGCCGCGGCGAGCTAAAGCAGATACGCAGTATTTT. This chain connects TRBV5-8 to TRBJ2-3, with D possibly matching TRBD1 (5 bases). This CDR3 is built from 16 residues. The ends were cut back, 6 bases at V and 4 bases at J, with 21 bases in the middle. Germline V gene sequence: CDR1 SGHTS, CDR2 YDEGEE.

This clonotype came up a few times. V is TRBV30 and J is TRBJ1-6; no definite D call. The CDR3 loop spans 12 amino acids. V shed 3 bases and J shed 8 bases, with 8 bases lying between them. Germline V gene data show CDR1 as GTSNPN and CDR2 as SVGIG (reference sequence). The CDR3 here is CAWRERDSPLHF. CDR3 coding DNA: TGTGCCTGGAGGGAGAGGGATTCACCCCTCCACTTT.

Here the CDR3 DNA reads TGTGCCAGCAGCCGGAGACTAGCGATCGGGGAGCTGTTTTTT. Its translation: CASSRRLAIGELFF. The V and J genes are TRBV3-1 and TRBJ2-2; 8 nucleotides line up with TRBD2. Germline V gene sequence: CDR1 LGHDT, CDR2 YNNKEL (reference sequence). The V gene end was trimmed by 4 bases and the J gene end by 7 bases; junction bases not matched to a gene: 5. CDR3 size: 14 residues.

A few counts support this clonotype. The chain couples TRBV24-1 to TRBJ2-1; 8 bases are a match to TRBD1. Germline CDR1 is KGHDR and CDR2 is SFDVKD. CDR3 length equals 16 residues. V shed 4 bases, J shed 4 bases, and the junction held 8 bases outside the gene matches. The CDR3, as DNA: TGTGCCACCAGTGAGGACGGACAGGGTGGGTACAATGAGCAGTTCTTC. This encodes CATSEDGQGGYNEQFF.

This chain uses TRBV12-3 or TRBV12-4 with TRBJ2-1; 10 nucleotides align to TRBD1. The CDR3 runs to 15 residues. V was pared by 6 bases and J by 0 bases, with 2 bases of the junction left unmatched. The CDR3 bases are TGTGCCAGCAGGGGACAGGGGAGCTCCTACAATGAGCAGTTCTTC. This encodes CASRGQGSSYNEQFF.

Here the CDR3 DNA reads TGTGCCAGCACCGCTGGGGCTAGCGCCATCACAGATACGCAGTATTTT. This gives the protein CASTAGASAITDTQYF. J is TRBJ2-3 and V is TRBV7-2, with TRBD2 as a possible D gene (6 bases). Per germline, CDR1 SGHTA and CDR2 FQGNSA. The V end lost 7 bases, the J end lost 2 bases, and 19 bases lay between the germline ends. The length of the CDR3 is 16 residues.

This clonotype was seen a handful of times. The chain uses TRBV29-1 and TRBJ1-1; D is undetermined. V was trimmed by 7 bases and J by 5 bases, leaving 17 bases between them. The CDR3 totals 13 residues. The germline V gene has CDR1 SQVTM and CDR2 ANQGSEA. CDR3 sequence reads: CSGKKTPGTEAFF. The DNA for the CDR3 is TGCAGCGGGAAAAAGACCCCCGGGACTGAAGCTTTCTTT.

The chain has TRBV4-2 and TRBJ2-6; D uncertain. CDR1 and CDR2 (germline): LGHNA, YNFKEQ. The CDR3 loop spans 19 amino acids. Trimming removed 4 bases from V and 1 base from J, with 20 bases in between. CDR3 bases: TGTGCCAGCAGCCCATTTGACCCAATAAAGCGATCTGGGGCCAACGTCCTGACTTTC. This gives the protein CASSPFDPIKRSGANVLTF.

The genes are TRBV14 and TRBJ1-4; no definite D call. The ends were cut back, 0 bases at V and 8 bases at J, with 7 bases in the middle. CDR1 is SGHDN, CDR2 FVKESK, per germline. There are 13 residues in the CDR3. As DNA, the CDR3 is TGTGCCAGCAGCCAAGATTTGCGGGAAAAACTGTTTTTT. As protein: CASSQDLREKLFF. Supplemented by reference TRBV14 and TRBJ1-4, the full variable domain reads EAGVTQFPSHSVIEKGQTVTLRCDPISGHDNLYWYRRVMGKEIKFLLHFVKESKQDESGMPNNRFLAERTGGTYSTLKVQPAELEDSGVYFCASSQDLREKLFFGSGTQLSVL.

In this sample, this clonotype turned up a few times. At one of its ends the junction is not consistent with the germline gene, which may arise from a read error. This rearrangement joins TRBV24-1 to TRBJ2-3; a possible D gene is TRBD1 (6 bases). CDR1 and CDR2 (germline): KGHDR, SFDVKD. The CDR3 has 16 residues. CDR3 in amino acids: CATSDLGTTGADTQYF. The CDR3 DNA is TGTGCCACCAGCGATTTGGGGACAACCGGGGCAGATACGCAGTATTTT.

The CDR3 DNA sequence: TGTGCCAGCAGTTTAGTTGGGCAGGGTCACCAGCCCCAGCATTTT. Translated, it gives CASSLVGQGHQPQHF. J is TRBJ1-5 and V is TRBV12-3 or TRBV12-4, with a weak D call TRBD1 (5 bases). The V gene lost 1 base and the J gene lost 7 bases, with 14 bases spanning the gap. The CDR3 is made up of 15 amino acids.

This clonotype was detected ten times or more. The V and J genes are TRBV6-1 and TRBJ1-1, with 8 bases that match TRBD1. Germline lookup yields CDR1 MNHNS and CDR2 SASEGT. The CDR3 sequence is 14 residues long. J lost 5 bases, V lost 6 bases, and 8 bases had no gene match. This CDR3 is CASSPMDRVTEAFF. DNA of the CDR3: TGTGCCAGCAGCCCCATGGACAGGGTTACTGAAGCTTTCTTT.